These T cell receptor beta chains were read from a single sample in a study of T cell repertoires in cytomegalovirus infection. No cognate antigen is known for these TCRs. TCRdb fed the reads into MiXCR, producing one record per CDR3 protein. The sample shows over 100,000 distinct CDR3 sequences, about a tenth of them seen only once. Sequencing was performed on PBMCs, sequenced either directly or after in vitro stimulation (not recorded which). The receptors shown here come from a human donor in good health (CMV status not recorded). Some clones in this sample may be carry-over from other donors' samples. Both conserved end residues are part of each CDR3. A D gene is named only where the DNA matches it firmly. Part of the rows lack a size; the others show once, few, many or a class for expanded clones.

TGTGCCAGCAGCGGGTATAGCAATCAGCCCCAGCATTTT	CASSGYSNQPQHF	TRBV7-9	TRBJ1-5	NA	NA
TGTGCCAGCAGCTCGGCGGGACTCGCCACCAATGAGCAGTTCTTC	CASSSAGLATNEQFF	TRBV11-3	TRBJ2-1	NA	NA
TGTGCCAGCAGCTCAAATATGGAGGGGGAGCAGTTCTTC	CASSSNMEGEQFF	TRBV7-3	TRBJ2-1	NA	many
TGTGCCAGCAGCCAAGATCTAGCGGGAGTTAGGAATGAGCAGTTCTTC	CASSQDLAGVRNEQFF	TRBV3-1	TRBJ2-1	TRBD2	many
TGTGCCAGCACTCTTAGCTGGCGGGAGAGTCGTACCGGGGAGCTGTTTTTT	CASTLSWRESRTGELFF	TRBV28	TRBJ2-2	TRBD2	many
TGCAGCGCCGGACAGGGACTCGGGCAGCCCCAGCATTTT	CSAGQGLGQPQHF	TRBV29-1	TRBJ1-5	TRBD1	few
TGCGCCAGCAGCCAAATAGACACTGAAGCTTTCTTT	CASSQIDTEAFF	TRBV4-1	TRBJ1-1	NA	many
TGTGCCAGCAGTTTCCGGGAGCGCTACTCACCCCTCCACTTT	CASSFRERYSPLHF	TRBV28	TRBJ1-6	NA	NA
TGTGCCAGCAGCCGAATTGGGTCTCTTAATGAAAAACTGTTTTTT	CASSRIGSLNEKLFF	TRBV27	TRBJ1-4	NA	NA
TGTGCCAGCAGGAACCTGCCCACTGAAGCTTTCTTT	CASRNLPTEAFF	TRBV6-1	TRBJ1-1	NA	few
TGTGCCAGCAGTTTATCCACTTATGGCTACACCTTC	CASSLSTYGYTF	TRBV28	TRBJ1-2	NA	NA
TGTGCCACCATGGACAGGGCAAACTATGGCTACACCTTC	CATMDRANYGYTF	TRBV7-9	TRBJ1-2	TRBD1	many
TGTGCCAGCAGCTCCGTATCTAAGCGGGGATCACCCCTCCACTTT	CASSSVSKRGSPLHF	TRBV7-9	TRBJ1-6	NA	few
TGTGCCAGCAGTCTTAGGGGGACTGAAGCTTTCTTT	CASSLRGTEAFF	TRBV7-9	TRBJ1-1	NA	many
TGTGCCAGCAGCGGGGAGGCTCGGGATACGCAGTATTTT	CASSGEARDTQYF	TRBV12-3/TRBV12-4	TRBJ2-3	NA	many
TGCAGCGTTGATTCTCTAGGGACCGGGGAGCTGTTTTTT	CSVDSLGTGELFF	TRBV29-1	TRBJ2-2	NA	NA
TGTGCCAGCAGCCCCAGTTACATCAGGGGACCTGAAGCTTTCTTT	CASSPSYIRGPEAFF	TRBV6-2/TRBV6-3	TRBJ1-1	NA	NA
TGTGCCAGCAGCTTAGGAACTGGGTATGAGCAGTTCTTC	CASSLGTGYEQFF	TRBV7-2	TRBJ2-1	NA	many
TGTGCCAGCAGCTTAGAAGCTAGCGGAGATACGCAGTATTTT	CASSLEASGDTQYF	TRBV7-2	TRBJ2-3	TRBD2	many
TGTGCCAGCGGGTACCTAACCACCGGGGAGCTGTTTTTT	CASGYLTTGELFF	TRBV6-5	TRBJ2-2	NA	many
TGTGCCAGCATCCTGCCGGGACAAGCTAATTCACCCCTCCACTTT	CASILPGQANSPLHF	TRBV6-1	TRBJ1-6	NA	NA
TGTGCCAGCAGCTTAGAAGGTCCGGGGAGTGATCAGCCCCAGCATTTT	CASSLEGPGSDQPQHF	TRBV7-6	TRBJ1-5	NA	many
TGCAGTGCTAGACCCCGGGGAACCAAGGTAGCCCGGAAGACCCAGTACTTC	CSARPRGTKVARKTQYF	TRBV20-1	TRBJ2-5	NA	NA
TGTGCCAGCAGCTTAGGGGGGGTCCACACCATATATTTT	CASSLGGVHTIYF	TRBV7-2	TRBJ1-3	NA	many
TGTGCCAGCAGCCGCCCGGGAACGTGGCCTTCGGAGCAGTACTTC	CASSRPGTWPSEQYF	TRBV7-9	TRBJ2-7	NA	many
TGTGCCAGTAGTCCCGAAGGGGCAGGGAGAAACACCATATATTTT	CASSPEGAGRNTIYF	TRBV19	TRBJ1-3	NA	NA
TGTGCCACCAGCAGAACACCTTCGCAGGTTTTGGGGGAGCAGTTCTTC	CATSRTPSQVLGEQFF	TRBV15	TRBJ2-1	NA	many